The clone carrying this T cell receptor beta chain was seen ten or more times. The read falls 3 residues short of the CDR3 end, and the missing part is taken from the germline J gene. TCRdb's copy holds only in-frame clones and misses some; the assay was immunoSEQ multiplex PCR. This set yields approximately 81,000 clones and no singletons; the top ten hold 0.75% to 1%. The CDR3 spans 14 residues. Germline V gene lookup returns CDR1 MGHRA and CDR2 YSYEKL. V gave up 1 base and J gave up 4 bases; unmatched junction bases: 3. This sample is part of a study of T cell clonality in common variable immunodeficiency. Patients and controls were mostly of Caucasian heritage.

The source is a person aged 18 to 75 in good health. Sequencing input: peripheral blood mononuclear cells. The rearrangement uses TRBV4-1 and TRBJ1-1; 7 bases fit TRBD1. CDR3 residues: CASSQGQGPTEAFF. CDR3 DNA, as far as it was read: TGCGCCAGCAGCCAAGGACAGGGCCCCACTGAA.